This T cell receptor beta chain was sequenced during a study of regulatory dendritic cells for organ transplantation. Study information: Day 6 dendritic cell cultures were stimulated with LPS.

CFSE-labeled sorted T cells met regulatory or mature dendritic cells for more than four days. As concerns this clone: What it binds is not known.

Trimming pared 2 bases from V and 4 bases from J, leaving 8 bases between. CDR3 length: 13 residues. Germline values: CDR1 ENHRY, CDR2 SYGVKD. Sequencing was performed with immunoSEQ multiplex PCR; in TCRdb, only in-frame clones are kept and a portion is missing. The table shows roughly 20,000 clones, with about 85% occurring only once. The material sequenced was naive CD4+ T cells from blood cultured with dendritic cells. Indicated subset: CD45RA+ naive T cells. The TCR comes from a human donor in good health. The chain links TRBV10-3 to TRBJ2-5, with a possible D match to TRBD1 (5 bases). CDR3 nucleotide sequence: TGTGCCATCAGTGAGACGACAGCAGAGACCCAGTACTTC. It yields the protein CAISETTAETQYF.